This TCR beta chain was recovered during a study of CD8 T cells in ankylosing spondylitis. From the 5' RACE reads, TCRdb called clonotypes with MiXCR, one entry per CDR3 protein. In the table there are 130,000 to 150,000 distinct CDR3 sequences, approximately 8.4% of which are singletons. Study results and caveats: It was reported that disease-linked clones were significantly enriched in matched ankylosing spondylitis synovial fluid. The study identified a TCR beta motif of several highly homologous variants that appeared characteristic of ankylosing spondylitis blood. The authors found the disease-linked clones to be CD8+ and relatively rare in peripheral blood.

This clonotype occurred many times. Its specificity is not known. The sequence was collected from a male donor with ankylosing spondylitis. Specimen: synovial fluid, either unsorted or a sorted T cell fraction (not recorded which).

The CDR3: CASGEGRTYEQYF. The CDR3 DNA sequence: TGCGCCAGCGGGGAAGGGAGGACCTACGAGCAGTACTTC. This chain uses TRBV5-1 with TRBJ2-7; D may be TRBD2 (6 bases). This CDR3 region has 13 residues. V was pared by 7 bases and J by 2 bases, with 13 bases between. CDR1 SGHRS and CDR2 YFSETQ come from the germline V gene.